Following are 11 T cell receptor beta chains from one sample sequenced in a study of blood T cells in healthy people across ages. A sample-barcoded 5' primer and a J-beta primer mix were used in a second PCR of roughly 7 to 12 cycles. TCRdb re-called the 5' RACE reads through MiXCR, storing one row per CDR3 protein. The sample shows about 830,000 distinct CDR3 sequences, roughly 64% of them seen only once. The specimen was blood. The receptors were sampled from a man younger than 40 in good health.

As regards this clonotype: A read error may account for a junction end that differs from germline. The CDR3 region has the DNA TGTGTCAGCAGCTCGGGACTAGCGGGGGTCAATGAGCAGTTCTTC. Translating it yields CVSSSGLAGVNEQFF. The V and J genes are TRBV7-2 and TRBJ2-1, with 14 bases identical to TRBD2. CDR3 length: 15 amino acids. The germline gives CDR1 SGHTA, CDR2 FQGNSA.

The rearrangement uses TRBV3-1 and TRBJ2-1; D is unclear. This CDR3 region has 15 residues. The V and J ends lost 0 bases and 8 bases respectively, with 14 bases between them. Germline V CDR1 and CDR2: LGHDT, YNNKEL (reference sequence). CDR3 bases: TGTGCCAGCAGCCAAGAGTGGACCGCATCCGATGAGCAGTTCTTC. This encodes CASSQEWTASDEQFF.

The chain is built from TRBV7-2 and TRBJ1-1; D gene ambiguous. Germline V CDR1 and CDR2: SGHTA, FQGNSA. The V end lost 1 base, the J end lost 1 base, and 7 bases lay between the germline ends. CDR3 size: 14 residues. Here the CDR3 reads CASSLDPANTEAFF. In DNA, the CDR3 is TGTGCCAGCAGCTTAGATCCAGCGAACACTGAAGCTTTCTTT. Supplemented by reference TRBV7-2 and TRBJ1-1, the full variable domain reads GAGVSQSPSNKVTEKGKDVELRCDPISGHTALYWYRQSLGQGLEFLIYFQGNSAPDKSGLPSDRFSAERTGGSVSTLTIQRTQQEDSAVYLCASSLDPANTEAFFGQGTRLTVV.

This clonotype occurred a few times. CDR3 region: CASIQSGSYEQYF. CDR3 in DNA: TGTGCCAGCATCCAAAGCGGGAGCTACGAGCAGTACTTC. This chain uses TRBV6-2 or TRBV6-3 with TRBJ2-7, with 8 bases matching TRBD2. V gave up 7 bases and J gave up 3 bases; unmatched junction bases: 5. The germline gives CDR1 MNHEY, CDR2 SVGEGT. The length of the CDR3 is 13 residues.

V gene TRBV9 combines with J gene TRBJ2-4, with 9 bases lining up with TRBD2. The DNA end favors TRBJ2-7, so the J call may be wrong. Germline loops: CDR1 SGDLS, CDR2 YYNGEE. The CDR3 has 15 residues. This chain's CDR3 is CASSGSIAGVNEQYF. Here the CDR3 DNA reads TGTGCCAGCAGCGGATCCATAGCGGGAGTGAACGAGCAGTACTTC.

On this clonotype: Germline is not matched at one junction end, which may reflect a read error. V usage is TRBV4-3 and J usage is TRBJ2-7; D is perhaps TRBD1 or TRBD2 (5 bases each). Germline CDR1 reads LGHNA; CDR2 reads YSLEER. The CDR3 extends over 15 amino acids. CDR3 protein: CASGQDRDGNYEQYF. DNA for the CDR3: TGCGCCAGCGGCCAAGATAGGGACGGGAACTACGAGCAGTACTTC.

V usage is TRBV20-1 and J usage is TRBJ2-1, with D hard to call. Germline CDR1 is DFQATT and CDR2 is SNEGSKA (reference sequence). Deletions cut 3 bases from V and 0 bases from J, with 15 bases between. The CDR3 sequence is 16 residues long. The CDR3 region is CSARGHQFSSYNEQFF. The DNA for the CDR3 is TGCAGTGCTAGGGGCCACCAATTTAGCTCCTACAATGAGCAGTTCTTC.

Here the CDR3 reads CASSGRDRGTTGANVLTF. CDR3 DNA: TGTGCCAGCAGCGGGAGGGACAGGGGAACGACTGGGGCCAACGTCCTGACTTTC. The chain has TRBV9 and TRBJ2-6; 10 bases are shared with TRBD1. The CDR3 extends over 18 amino acids. Per germline, CDR1 SGDLS and CDR2 YYNGEE. V was clipped by 3 bases and J by 2 bases; unmatched bases: 8.

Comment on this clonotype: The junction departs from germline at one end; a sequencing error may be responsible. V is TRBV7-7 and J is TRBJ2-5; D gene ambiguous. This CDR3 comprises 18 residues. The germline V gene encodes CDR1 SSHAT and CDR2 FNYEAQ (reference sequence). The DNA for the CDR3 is TGTGCTAGCAGCTTAGAATACACTACTAAGACCCTAACAGAGACCCAGTACTTC. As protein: CASSLEYTTKTLTETQYF.

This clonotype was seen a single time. The CDR3: CSAYSTSGATDTQYF. The DNA of the CDR3 is TGCAGTGCTTATAGCACTAGCGGGGCCACAGATACGCAGTATTTT. V usage is TRBV20-1 and J usage is TRBJ2-3; 10 bases map to TRBD2. Per germline, CDR1 DFQATT and CDR2 SNEGSKA (reference sequence). The CDR3 loop spans 15 amino acids. V trimming: 5 bases; J trimming: 2 bases; junction bases outside the gene matches: 7.

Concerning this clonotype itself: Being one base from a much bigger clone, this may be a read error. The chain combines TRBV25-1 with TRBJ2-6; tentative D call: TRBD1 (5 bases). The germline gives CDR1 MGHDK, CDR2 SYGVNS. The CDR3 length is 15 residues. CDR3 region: CASSEVGPGANGLTF. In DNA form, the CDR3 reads TGTGCCAGCAGTGAAGTTGGTCCTGGGGCCAACGGCCTGACTTTC.